A single sample gave rise to the 26 T cell receptor beta chains below, sequenced in a study of shared clonotypes between healthy human individuals. This table comes from immunoSEQ multiplex PCR, and its TCRdb copy is limited to in-frame clones, with some not included. This sample has over 750,000 clones; 95% to 97% occur once, and the top ten carry about 0.21%. Naive CD8 cells were CD45RO-negative, positively selected for CCR7, excluding terminally differentiated effector memory CD45RA+ cells. The sequenced material came from naive CD8+ T cells sorted from blood. Receptor source: a man in his thirties or forties in good health.

This sequence joins TRBV9 and TRBJ2-1; D gene ambiguous. In germline, CDR1 is SGDLS, CDR2 YYNGEE. With 3 bases removed from V and 7 bases from J, the gap between germline ends came to 8 bases. The CDR3 sequence is 12 residues long. CDR3: CASSASLNEQFF. CDR3 in DNA: TGTGCCAGCAGCGCCTCACTTAATGAGCAGTTCTTC. The variable domain in full, completed from reference TRBV9 and TRBJ2-1, reads DSGVTQTPKHLITATGQRVTLRCSPRSGDLSVYWYQQSLDQGLQFLIQYYNGEERAKGNILERFSAQQFPDLHSELNLSSLELGDSALYFCASSASLNEQFFGPGTRLTVL.

The V gene is TRBV7-2, the J gene TRBJ2-3; D could derive from TRBD1 or TRBD2 (5 bases each). Germline CDR1 SGHTA, CDR2 FQGNSA. The CDR3 is 13 residues long. V gave up 3 bases and J gave up 5 bases, with 9 bases separating them. The CDR3 protein is CASSFPGGDTQYF. The CDR3, as DNA: TGTGCCAGCAGCTTCCCTGGGGGAGATACGCAGTATTTT.

The chain has TRBV9 and TRBJ1-4, with D maybe TRBD1 (6 bases). Germline V gives CDR1 SGDLS, CDR2 YYNGEE. This CDR3 is 15 amino acids long. V lost 4 bases, J lost 6 bases, and 16 bases lay in between. In DNA form, the CDR3 reads TGTGCCAGCAGCCCAGAGGGGGGGCAGGATGAAAAACTGTTTTTT. It translates to CASSPEGGQDEKLFF.

CDR3 DNA: TGTGCCAGCAGCTCGGGACAGGGTAACACTGAAGCTTTCTTT. The encoded protein is CASSSGQGNTEAFF. The chain employs TRBV11-2 and TRBJ1-1, with TRBD1 identical over 9 bases. Losses at the gene ends were 4 bases for V and 2 bases for J; bases not matched to a gene: 2. Germline V lookup: CDR1 SGHAT, CDR2 FQNNGV. The length of the CDR3 is 14 residues.

The chain employs TRBV5-4 and TRBJ2-2; D not resolved. Germline assignment: CDR1 SGHNT and CDR2 YYREEE (reference sequence). Trimming left V 3 bases short and J 6 bases short, with 9 bases between. The CDR3 extends over 13 amino acids. The CDR3 coding sequence is TGTGCCAGCAGCTCCACTGATGCCGGGGAGCTGTTTTTT. Its translation is CASSSTDAGELFF.

The chain has TRBV7-9 and TRBJ2-2, with D perhaps TRBD1 or TRBD2 (5 bases each). The CDR3 runs 14 residues. CDR1 is SEHNR, CDR2 FQNEAQ, per germline (reference sequence). With 1 base removed from V and 5 bases from J, the gap between germline ends came to 8 bases. The CDR3 spells CASSLVRGTGELFF. CDR3 coding DNA: TGTGCCAGCAGCTTAGTGAGGGGAACCGGGGAGCTGTTTTTT.

This chain links TRBV7-9 with TRBJ2-2; 8 bases are a match to TRBD2. Losses at the gene ends were 5 bases for V and 5 bases for J; bases not matched to a gene: 10. Germline CDR1 reads SEHNR; CDR2 reads FQNEAQ (reference sequence). This CDR3 region has 16 residues. DNA for the CDR3: TGTGCCAGCAGCCCCCCGCGGGGGGAGGCTACCGGGGAGCTGTTTTTT. Translated, it gives CASSPPRGEATGELFF.

Only one count was recorded for this clone. The V and J genes are TRBV4-3 and TRBJ2-2; D remains ambiguous. Looked up from germline, CDR1 is LGHNA and CDR2 is YSLEER. The CDR3 is 14 amino acids. The V gene lost 1 base and the J gene lost 0 bases, with 3 bases spanning the gap. The CDR3 DNA is TGCGCCAGCAGCCAAGTAGCGAACACCGGGGAGCTGTTTTTT. It translates to CASSQVANTGELFF.

This chain connects TRBV6-5 to TRBJ1-1, with 7 bases fitting TRBD1. This CDR3 is 14 amino acids long. V lost 8 bases and J lost 4; bases outside the gene matches: 10. Germline lookup yields CDR1 MNHEY and CDR2 SVGAGI. The CDR3 DNA follows: TGTGCCAGCGGATGGACAGGAGGGGTCACTGAAGCTTTCTTT. It yields the protein CASGWTGGVTEAFF.

The chain uses TRBV27 and TRBJ2-7; 11 bases are a match to TRBD2. J lost 4 bases, V lost 8 bases, and 13 bases had no gene match. CDR1 and CDR2 from the germline V gene are MNHEY and SMNVEV (reference sequence). CDR3 size: 16 residues. CDR3 sequence reads: CASHKGLTSGSYEQYF. The CDR3 nucleotides read TGTGCCAGCCATAAGGGATTAACTAGCGGGAGTTACGAGCAGTACTTC.

In its sample, this clone was seen a few times. The gene calls are TRBV7-2 and TRBJ1-2, with a weak D call TRBD1 (5 bases). Trimming cost V 5 bases and J 7 bases, with 20 bases left between them. Per germline, CDR1 SGHTA and CDR2 FQGNSA. CDR3 length: 15 amino acids. Written as DNA, the CDR3 is TGTGCCAGCAGCACCGGGACGGACTCTCCTATTGGCTACACCTTC. Protein product: CASSTGTDSPIGYTF. The whole variable domain, remainder taken from reference TRBV7-2 and TRBJ1-2, is GAGVSQSPSNKVTEKGKDVELRCDPISGHTALYWYRQSLGQGLEFLIYFQGNSAPDKSGLPSDRFSAERTGGSVSTLTIQRTQQEDSAVYLCASSTGTDSPIGYTFGSGTRLTVV.

The DNA for the CDR3 is TGTGCCAGCAGTGTGACTGGACAGGGCTACGAGCAGTACTTC. Residues: CASSVTGQGYEQYF. This sequence joins TRBV27 and TRBJ2-7; 8 nucleotides match TRBD1. The CDR3 runs 14 residues. J gave up 3 bases and V 5 bases, and 6 bases lay outside the gene matches. Germline CDR1 MNHEY, CDR2 SMNVEV (reference sequence).

This clone was seen more than once but under ten times. CDR3: CASALFTRQSRANVLTF. The CDR3 nucleotides are TGTGCCAGCGCACTGTTTACCAGACAAAGTCGGGCCAACGTCCTGACTTTC. V gene TRBV5-4 combines with J gene TRBJ2-6, with unresolved D. The germline V and J ends were trimmed by 7 bases and 5 bases, with 22 bases remaining between them. This CDR3 spans 17 amino acids. Germline V CDR1 and CDR2: SGHNT, YYREEE (reference sequence).

The chain recombines TRBV10-3 with TRBJ2-1, with 7 bases that match TRBD2. The CDR3 sequence is 16 residues long. The germline CDR1 and CDR2 sequences are ENHRY and SYGVKD. V dropped 6 bases and J dropped 6; count of bases not matched to a gene: 14. For the CDR3, the DNA is TGTGCCATCAGCCCTGGGGGGGAGGGCCTGTTCAATGAGCAGTTCTTC. Its translation: CAISPGGEGLFNEQFF.

V and J are TRBV27 and TRBJ2-5, with 9 bases aligning to TRBD1. The CDR3 has 16 residues. J lost 5 bases, V lost 3 bases, and 10 bases had no gene match. Germline loops: CDR1 MNHEY, CDR2 SMNVEV (reference sequence). The CDR3 DNA reads TGTGCCAGCAGTTTGGCCACAGGGGGCTCCGGGGAGACCCAGTACTTC. Its translation is CASSLATGGSGETQYF.

The chain employs TRBV19 and TRBJ2-2; a possible D gene is TRBD2 (6 bases). Germline V lookup: CDR1 LNHDA, CDR2 SQIVND (reference sequence). Trimming pared 8 bases from V and 0 bases from J, leaving 10 bases between. CDR3 length equals 14 residues. In nucleotides, the CDR3 is TGTGCCAGTGGGAGGAGTTCGAACACCGGGGAGCTGTTTTTT. Translating gives CASGRSSNTGELFF.

Concerning this clone itself: Different DNA sequences within this sample yield the same CDR3. V gene TRBV9 combines with J gene TRBJ1-2, with D uncertain. The germline V gene encodes CDR1 SGDLS and CDR2 YYNGEE. The germline V and J ends were trimmed by 3 bases and 7 bases, with 4 bases remaining between them. The CDR3 is 10 residues long. The CDR3 DNA sequence: TGTGCCAGCAGCGGTCCTGGCTACACCTTC. Protein product: CASSGPGYTF.

V is TRBV4-3 and J is TRBJ1-5; D possibly corresponds to TRBD1 (6 bases). Per the germline V gene, CDR1 is LGHNA and CDR2 is YSLEER. With 3 bases removed from V and 7 bases from J, the gap between germline ends came to 13 bases. The CDR3 spans 14 residues. Here the CDR3 reads CASSQETGNQPQHF. For the CDR3, the DNA is TGCGCCAGCAGCCAGGAAACAGGGAACCAGCCCCAGCATTTT.

This rearrangement joins TRBV27 to TRBJ2-3; 12 positions agree with TRBD2. Germline-derived CDR1 and CDR2 are MNHEY and SMNVEV (reference sequence). V lost 5 bases to trimming and J lost 3 bases; unmatched junction nucleotides: 6. This CDR3 contains 16 residues. The CDR3 nucleotides read TGTGCCAGCAGTCACGGACTAGCGGGAAGGACAGATACGCAGTATTTT. Its protein product is CASSHGLAGRTDTQYF.

The gene calls are TRBV13 and TRBJ2-1; 10 bases map to TRBD2. This CDR3 region has 13 residues. Trimming at V came to 5 bases and at J to 9 bases, leaving 4 bases not matched to a gene. The germline V gene encodes CDR1 PRHDT and CDR2 FYEKMQ (reference sequence). The CDR3 loop reads CASSRLAGGEQFF. Here the CDR3 DNA reads TGTGCCAGCAGCCGACTAGCGGGTGGTGAGCAGTTCTTC.

The gene calls are TRBV6-5 and TRBJ1-1; D perhaps matches TRBD1 (6 bases). V shed 5 bases and J shed 2 bases, with 12 bases lying between them. The CDR3 has 14 amino acids. In germline, CDR1 is MNHEY, CDR2 SVGAGI. CDR3 sequence: CASSLTGSNTEAFF. CDR3 nucleotides: TGTGCCAGCAGTCTCACAGGGAGCAACACTGAAGCTTTCTTT.

This chain joins TRBV5-6 and TRBJ2-7, with D perhaps being TRBD1 or TRBD2 (5 bases each). This CDR3 region has 15 residues. V was cut by 0 bases and J by 5 bases, with 15 bases left in between. Per the germline V gene, CDR1 is SGHDT and CDR2 is YYEEEE. The CDR3 coding sequence is TGTGCCAGCAGCTTGGGGGGTGGGACCTGGGACGAGCAGTACTTC. Its translation: CASSLGGGTWDEQYF.

The V gene is TRBV11-2, the J gene TRBJ2-7; 7 positions match TRBD2. The V gene's germline CDR1 is SGHAT and CDR2 FQNNGV. The CDR3 is 15 amino acids. V gave up 2 bases and J gave up 6 bases; unmatched junction bases: 10. As DNA, the CDR3 is TGTGCCAGCAGCTTATCACTAGCGCCCGTTTCCGAGCAGTACTTC. Translating it yields CASSLSLAPVSEQYF.

J is TRBJ2-7 and V is TRBV29-1, with 12 nucleotides matching TRBD2. Looked up from germline, CDR1 is SQVTM and CDR2 is ANQGSEA. The CDR3 loop spans 16 amino acids. J lost 5 bases, V lost 0 bases, and 8 bases had no gene match. This chain's CDR3 is CSVEEDLTSGSHEQYF. The CDR3 DNA is TGCAGCGTTGAAGAGGATTTGACTAGCGGGAGCCACGAGCAGTACTTC.

The V gene is TRBV7-9, the J gene TRBJ2-1; 8 bases map to TRBD2. Germline V CDR1 and CDR2: SEHNR, FQNEAQ (reference sequence). The length of the CDR3 is 15 residues. V gave up 2 bases and J gave up 9 bases; unmatched junction bases: 9. Written as DNA, the CDR3 is TGTGCCAGCAGCTTACCGACGGGAGGGTTAGGTGAGCAGTTCTTC. Translation gives CASSLPTGGLGEQFF.

V and J are TRBV4-1 and TRBJ1-1, with D hard to call. The CDR3 has 13 amino acids. Trimming took 3 bases from V and 1 from J, leaving 6 bases between them. Germline assignment: CDR1 MGHRA and CDR2 YSYEKL. The chain's CDR3 is CASSHAGNTEAFF. DNA for the CDR3: TGCGCCAGCAGCCATGCAGGGAACACTGAAGCTTTCTTT.